This T cell receptor beta chain was identified in a study of blood T cell repertoires in COVID-19 (dated by TCRdb to 2018 to 2020). For the study in its entirety: Samples covering the acute and convalescent phases of COVID-19 were provided by collaborators in the United States, Italy and Spain. The prospective study material was composed of cDNA or gDNA derived from T cells, B-cell-depleted T cells, or PBMCs. The samples were drawn from the first 160 participants of the ongoing ImmuneRACE study and from 1,200 or so subjects provided by 6 global collaborators. Where HLA class I and class II types were available, the types were taken from metadata supplied by the sample provider, not from assay-based typing. The repertoires were made available in a free public database intended to serve as a resource for research on the immune response to SARS-CoV-2. Deeply sampled blood TCRbeta repertoires from subjects exposed to, actively infected with, or recovered from COVID-19 were included in the dataset. Nearly every sample came with metadata listing a de-identified subject ID, COVID-19 status, age in years and sex.

What the research found in general, with its limitations: The quantity of clinical and demographic metadata differed by source and by participant and was supplied without curation.

One collaborating source in Seattle enrolled patients during active infection and followed them longitudinally through the course of disease. Each collaborating institution followed its own protocols to collect whole blood in K2EDTA tubes. For TCRbeta analysis, collaborators shipped samples in one of three forms: frozen whole blood, isolated PBMCs, or DNA extracted from either of those sample types. This clone was counted once. No cognate antigen has been identified for it. One base away there is no much larger clone; base qualities are not given. The immunoSEQ Assay, a bias-controlled multiplex PCR, was used to amplify TCRbeta CDR3 regions from genomic DNA. Regarding the original processing steps: Within the assay, amplification of reference gene primers was used to estimate how many nucleated cells each sample contained. To quantify the absolute abundance of each unique TCRbeta CDR3 rearrangement, sequence reads were collapsed and filtered. Productive Simpson clonality was computed per sample as the square root of Simpson's diversity index over productive rearrangements. TCRdb re-hosts the immuneACCESS table, in-frame sequences only. Its copies lack some clones; in the studies checked, an unresolved V gene accounts for under half of them, and the cause for the rest is not known. That table is the source of V, J and clone size, and D and trimming were worked out from the DNA. The sample table records about 300,000 clones; roughly 91% of these occur just once. The ten largest clones take up over 1.5% of the sample.

In the germline V gene (reference sequence), CDR1 corresponds to GTSNPN and CDR2 to SVGIG. The junction carries 12 bases between V and J, which are trimmed by 0 bases and 10 bases respectively. Its CDR3 holds 12 amino acids, cysteine through phenylalanine. Only the CDR3 DNA is retained, 36 bases long and in frame from the first base. The sequence links TRBV30 to TRBJ1-1; a weak D assignment points to TRBD1 (6 bases agree). This sequence was found in a woman in her 30s with COVID-19, enrolled during active disease. The sequenced sample was peripheral blood. CDR3 loop: CAWSVWGGGAFF. The sequence in DNA is TGTGCCTGGAGTGTATGGGGAGGGGGAGCTTTCTTT.